Detailed here is one TCR beta chain. The V gene's germline CDR1 is WSHSY and CDR2 SAAADI. V dropped 4 bases and J dropped 4 bases, with 15 bases sitting between them. The length of the CDR3 is 15 residues. The data originate from a study of OX40 agonist ivuxolimab in advanced cancers. TCRdb's copy holds only in-frame clones and misses some; the assay was immunoSEQ multiplex PCR. This sample has approximately 71,000 clones; around 94% occur once, and the top ten carry approximately 14%. This sequence joins TRBV10-2 and TRBJ2-3, with D unclear. This receptor was taken from an adult with an advanced solid tumor such as melanoma, head and neck, liver or kidney cancer. Specimen: CD4+ or CD8+ T cells sorted from blood, collected in a trial of the OX40 agonist ivuxolimab. CDR3: CASSVRWPGPDTQYF. CDR3 DNA sequence: TGCGCCAGCAGTGTAAGGTGGCCTGGCCCAGATACGCAGTATTTT.